This entry features one T cell receptor (beta chain) sequence. As yet, its antigen is unknown. This specimen belongs to a study of cytomegalovirus exposure and HLA in healthy donors. Germline V gives CDR1 SGHRS, CDR2 YFSETQ. Trimming pared 0 bases from V and 2 bases from J, leaving 6 bases between. This CDR3 is 14 amino acids long. A multiplex PCR was run with 60 Vbeta primers and 13 Jbeta primers. TCRdb's copy holds only in-frame clones and misses some; the assay was immunoSEQ multiplex PCR. The sample holds around 88,000 clones; around 74% are singletons and the top ten take about 7%. Overall study findings and caveats: TCR beta V- and J-gene trimming, according to a later analysis, was linked to a missense DCLRE1C variant. Many donors carried some public TCRs, although rarity characterized most TCR sequences.

The sequence was obtained from a man aged 50-59 years in good health and CMV-seropositive. Input material: PBMCs. The V gene is TRBV5-1, the J gene TRBJ1-5; tentative D call: TRBD1 (5 bases). CDR3 protein: CASSLGGGNQPQHF. Here the CDR3 DNA reads TGCGCCAGCAGCTTGGGGGGGGGCAATCAGCCCCAGCATTTT.